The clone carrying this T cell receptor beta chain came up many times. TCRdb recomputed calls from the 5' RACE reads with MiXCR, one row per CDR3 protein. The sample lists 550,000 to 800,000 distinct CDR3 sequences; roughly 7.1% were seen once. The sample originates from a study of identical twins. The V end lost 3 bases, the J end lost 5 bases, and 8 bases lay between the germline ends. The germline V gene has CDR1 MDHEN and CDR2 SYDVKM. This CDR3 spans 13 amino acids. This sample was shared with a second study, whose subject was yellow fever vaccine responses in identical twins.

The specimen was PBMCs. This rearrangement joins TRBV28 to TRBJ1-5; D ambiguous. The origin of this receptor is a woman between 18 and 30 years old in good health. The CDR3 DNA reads TGTGCCAGCAGTTTGACGGCTCATCAGCCCCAGCATTTT. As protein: CASSLTAHQPQHF.